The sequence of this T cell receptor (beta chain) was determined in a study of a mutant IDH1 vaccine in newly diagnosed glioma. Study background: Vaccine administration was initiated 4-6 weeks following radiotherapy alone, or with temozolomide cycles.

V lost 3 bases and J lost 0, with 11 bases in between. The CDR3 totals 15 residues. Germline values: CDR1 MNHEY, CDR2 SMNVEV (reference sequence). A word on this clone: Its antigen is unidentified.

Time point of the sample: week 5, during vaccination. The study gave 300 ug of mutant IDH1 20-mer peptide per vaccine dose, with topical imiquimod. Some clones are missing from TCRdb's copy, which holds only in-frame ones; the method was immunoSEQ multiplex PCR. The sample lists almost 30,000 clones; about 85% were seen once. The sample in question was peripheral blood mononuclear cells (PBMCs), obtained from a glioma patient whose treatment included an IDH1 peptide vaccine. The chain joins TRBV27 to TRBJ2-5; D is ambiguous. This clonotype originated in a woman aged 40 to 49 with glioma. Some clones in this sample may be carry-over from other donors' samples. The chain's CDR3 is CASSLRAGNQETQYF. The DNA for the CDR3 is TGTGCCAGCAGTTTGAGAGCAGGAAACCAAGAGACCCAGTACTTC.